The entry below gives a single T cell receptor (beta chain) sequence along with its context. Its antigen is unidentified. CDR1 is MGHDK and CDR2 is SYGVNS in the germline V gene. The CDR3 is 12 amino acids. V dropped 6 bases and J dropped 5 bases, with 8 bases sitting between them. The authors ran the assay at deep level. Assay used: immunoSEQ multiplex PCR; TCRdb lists only in-frame clones, some missing. In the table there are around 1,900,000 clones, just under 95% of which are singletons. These data come from a study of shared clonotypes between healthy human individuals. Findings and caveats of the study: For naive CD4 cells, roughly 4.6% of clonotypes were shared across a handful of donors. Memory subsets had estimated richness that was generally smaller than that of naive subsets.

CD8 cells classed as naive were CD45RO-negative and positively selected for CCR7, excluding terminally differentiated effector memory CD45RA+ cells. The genes are TRBV25-1 and TRBJ2-1; no clear D. Sequenced sample: naive CD8+ T cells from PBMCs. The receptor was derived from a man aged 18 to 29 in good health. Some clones in this sample may be carry-over from other donors' samples. CDR3 amino acids: CASRGYDNEQFF. In DNA form, the CDR3 reads TGTGCCAGCAGAGGTTACGACAATGAGCAGTTCTTC.